What follows is one T cell receptor (beta chain) and its context. What it binds is unknown. These data come from a study of T-cell memory formation after mild COVID-19. Whole-study context: Clusters were largely donor specific.

Findings and caveats of the study: CD4+ contracting clones were found mainly in CM and EM, and CD8+ ones in EMRA.

TCRdb ran MiXCR on the 5' RACE reads and lists one entry per CDR3 protein. The sample has around 50,000 distinct CDR3 sequences, more than 10% seen once. This TCR was sampled from a man aged 18 to 30 who had mild COVID-19 (a few samples of this study predate the infection). Cell type and time point are not known. The sequencing sample was made of PBMCs or a T cell subset sorted from them (not recorded which).

The CDR3 DNA sequence: TGTGCCACCAGCAGAGACCGGGACAGTGTTCTCTCTGGGGCCAACGTCCTGACTTTC. This encodes CATSRDRDSVLSGANVLTF. V usage is TRBV15 and J usage is TRBJ2-6, with 7 positions matching TRBD1. The germline V gene has CDR1 LNHNV and CDR2 YYDKDF (reference sequence). This CDR3 region has 19 residues. With 0 bases clipped from V and 0 bases from J, the junction kept 8 bases outside the gene matches.